Below, 29 T cell receptor beta chains from the same sample are listed, as sequenced in a study of T-cell memory formation after mild COVID-19. TCRdb reprocessed the 5' RACE reads via MiXCR and lists one record per CDR3 protein. The sample has about 150,000 distinct CDR3 sequences, roughly 14% seen once; the top ten hold roughly 14%. Input material: PBMCs or a T cell subset sorted from them (not recorded which). The receptors shown here come from an adult woman who had mild COVID-19 (a few samples of this study predate the infection). Cell type and time point are not known.

This chain links TRBV3-1 with TRBJ2-1, with 7 nucleotides matching TRBD2. Trimming at V came to 3 bases and at J to 6 bases, leaving 8 bases not matched to a gene. CDR1 and CDR2 from the germline V gene are LGHDT and YNNKEL (reference sequence). The length of the CDR3 is 15 residues. CDR3 nucleotides: TGTGCCAGCAGCCAGGGCCAGGGACTACTCAATGAGCAGTTCTTC. It codes for CASSQGQGLLNEQFF.

This chain connects TRBV12-3 or TRBV12-4 to TRBJ1-2; TRBD1 is a possible D gene (6 bases). The length of the CDR3 is 14 residues. Trimming took 3 bases from V and 2 from J, leaving 10 bases between them. Here the CDR3 DNA reads TGTGCCAGCAGTTTGGACAGCTACAACTATGGCTACACCTTC. Its protein product is CASSLDSYNYGYTF.

This clonotype was picked up a small number of times. An end of the junction does not agree with germline; a read error may underlie this. The V and J genes are TRBV10-3 and TRBJ2-7; possibly TRBD1 for D (6 bases). This CDR3 spans 13 amino acids. Germline V gene sequence: CDR1 ENHRY, CDR2 SYGVKD. The CDR3 sequence is CALSDGTRGEQYF. The CDR3 DNA reads as TGTGCCCTCAGTGACGGGACAAGAGGCGAGCAGTACTTC.

This clonotype has only a few counts. This sequence joins TRBV4-2 and TRBJ2-2; a weak D match, TRBD1 (6 bases). CDR3 length: 15 residues. Trimming left V 1 base short and J 6 bases short, with 12 bases between. Germline loops: CDR1 LGHNA, CDR2 YNFKEQ. The CDR3 region is CASSQVLGGAGELFF. The CDR3 coding sequence is TGTGCCAGCAGCCAAGTATTAGGGGGAGCCGGGGAGCTGTTTTTT.

This clonotype was seen a few times. The genes are TRBV27 and TRBJ2-5; D uncertain. This CDR3 region has 13 residues. The V gene lost 3 bases and the J gene lost 5 bases, with 10 bases spanning the gap. CDR1 and CDR2 from the germline V gene are MNHEY and SMNVEV (reference sequence). In nucleotides, the CDR3 is TGTGCCAGCAGTTTGGCCATCGGGGAGACCCAGTACTTC. Its translation: CASSLAIGETQYF.

The chain links TRBV7-2 to TRBJ2-1; D perhaps matches TRBD2 (5 bases). V dropped 1 base and J dropped 10 bases, with 11 bases sitting between them. CDR3 size: 13 residues. Germline V gives CDR1 SGHTA, CDR2 FQGNSA. CDR3 amino acids: CASSLVTGIEQFF. CDR3 in DNA: TGTGCCAGCAGCTTAGTAACGGGGATAGAGCAGTTCTTC.

The CDR3 loop reads CASSYRPNTGELFF. In DNA, the CDR3 is TGTGCCAGCAGTTACAGGCCGAACACCGGGGAGCTGTTTTTT. V and J are TRBV6-2 or TRBV6-3 and TRBJ2-2; D unclear. Trimming cost V 2 bases and J 0 bases, with 4 bases left between them. The CDR3 spans 14 residues. Per germline, CDR1 MNHEY and CDR2 SVGEGT.

This clonotype has ten or more counts. The V and J genes are TRBV6-5 and TRBJ2-4, with a possible D match to TRBD1 (6 bases). V was trimmed by 8 bases and J by 9 bases, leaving 17 bases between them. The CDR3 is made up of 13 amino acids. Germline assignment: CDR1 MNHEY and CDR2 SVGAGI. The CDR3 DNA follows: TGTGCCAGCCATGAAACAGGGTATGGCATTCAGTACTTC. It translates to CASHETGYGIQYF.

This clonotype was observed a few times. This rearrangement joins TRBV9 to TRBJ2-5; no reliable D call. Germline V gene data show CDR1 as SGDLS and CDR2 as YYNGEE. V lost 2 bases and J lost 1, with 3 bases in between. The CDR3 covers 12 residues. The CDR3 region has the DNA TGTGCCAGCAGCGTGAGCCAAGAGACCCAGTACTTC. It codes for CASSVSQETQYF.

This clonotype was detected many times. The chain uses TRBV6-5 and TRBJ2-7, with 9 bases matching TRBD1. Trimming removed 6 bases from V and 0 bases from J; junction bases left unmatched: 6. From germline, CDR1 is MNHEY and CDR2 SVGAGI. This CDR3 is 15 amino acids long. CDR3: CASSPGTGSSYEQYF. CDR3 coding DNA: TGTGCCAGCAGCCCCGGGACAGGGTCCTCCTACGAGCAGTACTTC.

The gene calls are TRBV12-3 or TRBV12-4 and TRBJ2-2, with 10 bases aligning to TRBD1. CDR3 length: 14 residues. The ends lost 6 bases at V and 12 bases at J; junction bases unmatched: 10. CDR3 residues: CASSSKRQGAKLFF. CDR3 sequence (DNA): TGTGCCAGCAGCTCAAAGAGACAGGGGGCGAAGCTGTTTTTT.

This clonotype appeared a few times. The chain recombines TRBV20-1 with TRBJ2-1; 8 positions agree with TRBD2. In germline, CDR1 is DFQATT, CDR2 SNEGSKA (reference sequence). V dropped 1 base and J dropped 5; count of bases not matched to a gene: 4. This CDR3 contains 14 residues. The CDR3 DNA sequence: TGCAGTGCTAGAGGCCAGCGGGAGAACAATGAGCAGTTCTTC. It specifies CSARGQRENNEQFF.

This sequence joins TRBV27 and TRBJ2-2; weak D call: TRBD2 (5 bases). Trimming took off 10 bases at V and 6 bases at J, with 21 bases between the two ends. This CDR3 contains 15 residues. Germline CDR1 and CDR2: MNHEY and SMNVEV (reference sequence). This CDR3 is CATLPTRLAAGELFF. DNA of the CDR3: TGTGCCACCCTACCTACTCGGCTAGCTGCCGGGGAGCTGTTTTTT.

The V call is TRBV5-6, the J call TRBJ2-5; TRBD1 might be the D (5 bases). V was clipped by 0 bases and J by 5 bases, with 11 bases between them. The CDR3 spans 14 residues. The V gene's germline CDR1 is SGHDT and CDR2 YYEEEE. The CDR3 nucleotides read TGTGCCAGCAGCTTGGGTGGGGCCGAGGAGACCCAGTACTTC. Encoded protein: CASSLGGAEETQYF. The full variable domain, rest sourced from reference TRBV5-6 and TRBJ2-5, is DAGVTQSPTHLIKTRGQQVTLRCSPKSGHDTVSWYQQALGQGPQFIFQYYEEEERQRGNFPDRFSGHQFPNYSSELNVNALLLGDSALYLCASSLGGAEETQYFGPGTRLLVL.

This clonotype was counted a few times. The chain combines TRBV20-1 with TRBJ1-2, with 9 bases aligning to TRBD1. The CDR3 has 15 amino acids. Germline CDR1 reads DFQATT; CDR2 reads SNEGSKA (reference sequence). Germline trimming cut 1 base from V and 3 bases from J; bases unmatched to any gene: 6. The CDR3 bases are TGCAGTGCTAGAGTCCCGGGACAGGGTCACTATGGCTACACCTTC. Its protein product is CSARVPGQGHYGYTF.

This clonotype was observed a few times. The chain combines TRBV20-1 with TRBJ1-5; possibly TRBD1 for D (6 bases). This CDR3 has 15 amino acids. Germline V gene data show CDR1 as DFQATT and CDR2 as SNEGSKA (reference sequence). Trimming pared 0 bases from V and 4 bases from J, leaving 13 bases between. CDR3 loop: CSARDTTGGNQPQHF. The CDR3 DNA reads as TGCAGTGCTAGAGATACGACAGGAGGGAATCAGCCCCAGCATTTT.

This clonotype was seen a few times. The rearrangement links TRBV7-3 to TRBJ2-3; D is perhaps TRBD2 (6 bases). Germline V lookup: CDR1 SGHTA, CDR2 FQGTGA. This CDR3 contains 17 residues. Trimming pared 4 bases from V and 0 bases from J, leaving 17 bases between. CDR3 region: CASSSPGEEYSTDTQYF. Written as DNA, the CDR3 is TGTGCCAGCAGCTCCCCGGGGGAGGAGTACAGCACAGATACGCAGTATTTT.

The V and J genes are TRBV6-5 and TRBJ1-2; D gene ambiguous. Deletions cut 5 bases from V and 8 bases from J, with 18 bases between. The CDR3 totals 14 residues. The germline V gene has CDR1 MNHEY and CDR2 SVGAGI. The CDR3 sequence is CASSASGPVGGYTF. CDR3 sequence (DNA): TGTGCCAGCAGTGCCTCCGGCCCCGTGGGCGGCTACACCTTC.

This CDR3 reads CASSIDVRALDEQFF. In DNA form, the CDR3 reads TGTGCCAGTAGTATCGATGTCAGGGCCCTTGATGAGCAGTTCTTC. The genes are TRBV19 and TRBJ2-1; perhaps TRBD1 as D (5 bases). Germline V gene sequence: CDR1 LNHDA, CDR2 SQIVND (reference sequence). This CDR3 is built from 15 residues. With 3 bases removed from V and 8 bases from J, the gap between germline ends came to 17 bases.

Many counts were recorded for this clonotype. This chain uses TRBV5-1 with TRBJ2-1; 10 positions agree with TRBD2. The CDR3 runs to 15 residues. J gave up 4 bases and V 4 bases, and 5 bases lay outside the gene matches. In germline, CDR1 is SGHRS, CDR2 YFSETQ. The CDR3, as DNA: TGCGCCAGCAGCCCGACTAGCGGGTCATACAATGAGCAGTTCTTC. Translated: CASSPTSGSYNEQFF.

This clonotype was counted between two and nine times. The chain uses TRBV3-1 and TRBJ2-7; TRBD2 is a possible D gene (5 bases). In germline, CDR1 is LGHDT, CDR2 YNNKEL (reference sequence). Trimming removed 3 bases from V and 4 bases from J, with 19 bases in between. The CDR3 totals 16 residues. CDR3 sequence: CASSQDRGSKGYEQYF. The CDR3 DNA follows: TGTGCCAGCAGCCAGGACCGAGGGAGTAAAGGGTACGAGCAGTACTTC.

The chain carries TRBV6-6 and TRBJ2-2; 8 positions match TRBD2. Germline assignment: CDR1 MNHNY and CDR2 SVGAGI (reference sequence). This CDR3 has 13 amino acids. V was pared by 7 bases and J by 6 bases, with 4 bases of the junction left unmatched. The CDR3 loop is CASTGGAAGELFF. The CDR3 nucleotides are TGTGCCAGCACGGGAGGGGCTGCCGGGGAGCTGTTTTTT.

The chain combines TRBV12-3 or TRBV12-4 with TRBJ2-3; D is ambiguous. This CDR3 has 11 amino acids. Deletions cut 6 bases from V and 3 bases from J, with 4 bases between. CDR3 loop: CASRNTDTQYF. CDR3 nucleotide sequence: TGTGCCAGCAGAAATACAGATACGCAGTATTTT.

This chain connects TRBV12-3 or TRBV12-4 to TRBJ2-1; D call uncertain. Trimming cost V 0 bases and J 9 bases, with 12 bases left between them. The CDR3 loop spans 14 amino acids. The CDR3 spells CASSLAQSLGEQFF. Here the CDR3 DNA reads TGTGCCAGCAGTTTAGCACAGTCCCTGGGTGAGCAGTTCTTC.

This chain connects TRBV5-1 to TRBJ2-2; D is ambiguous. The germline V and J ends were trimmed by 3 bases and 4 bases, with 7 bases remaining between them. Germline V gene lookup returns CDR1 SGHRS and CDR2 YFSETQ. CDR3 length: 13 amino acids. CDR3 DNA sequence: TGCGCCAGCAGCTGGAGAGCCACCGGGGAGCTGTTTTTT. Translation: CASSWRATGELFF.

There are many counts of this clonotype. The rearrangement links TRBV25-1 to TRBJ2-5, with no clear D. This CDR3 comprises 12 residues. V was cut by 5 bases and J by 5 bases, with 9 bases left in between. CDR1 MGHDK and CDR2 SYGVNS come from the germline V gene. The CDR3 reads CASSRGGETQYF. The CDR3 coding sequence is TGTGCCAGCAGTAGAGGTGGTGAGACCCAGTACTTC.

The table lists this clonotype with a few counts. V is TRBV19 and J is TRBJ2-7, with 12 positions matching TRBD2. The CDR3 is 15 amino acids. The germline CDR1 and CDR2 sequences are LNHDA and SQIVND (reference sequence). Trimming took 2 bases from V and 3 from J; bases not matched to a gene: 2. The DNA for the CDR3 is TGTGCCAGTAGTATATCTAGCGGGGGGGTCTACGAGCAGTACTTC. Amino acids: CASSISSGGVYEQYF.

This clonotype was counted a few times. This chain uses TRBV7-2 with TRBJ1-2; 9 nucleotides line up with TRBD1. This CDR3 has 14 amino acids. V was pared by 2 bases and J by 3 bases, with 1 base of the junction left unmatched. Per the germline V gene, CDR1 is SGHTA and CDR2 is FQGNSA. The CDR3 sequence is CASSLWDRDYGYTF. CDR3 DNA sequence: TGTGCCAGCAGCTTATGGGACAGGGACTATGGCTACACCTTC.

This clonotype came up a few times. V and J are TRBV5-1 and TRBJ1-5, with D maybe TRBD1 (5 bases). The CDR3 runs to 13 residues. The germline V gene has CDR1 SGHRS and CDR2 YFSETQ. V lost 2 bases and J lost 5, with 8 bases in between. The CDR3 is CASSLVGDQPQHF. In nucleotides, the CDR3 is TGCGCCAGCAGCTTAGTGGGGGATCAGCCCCAGCATTTT.